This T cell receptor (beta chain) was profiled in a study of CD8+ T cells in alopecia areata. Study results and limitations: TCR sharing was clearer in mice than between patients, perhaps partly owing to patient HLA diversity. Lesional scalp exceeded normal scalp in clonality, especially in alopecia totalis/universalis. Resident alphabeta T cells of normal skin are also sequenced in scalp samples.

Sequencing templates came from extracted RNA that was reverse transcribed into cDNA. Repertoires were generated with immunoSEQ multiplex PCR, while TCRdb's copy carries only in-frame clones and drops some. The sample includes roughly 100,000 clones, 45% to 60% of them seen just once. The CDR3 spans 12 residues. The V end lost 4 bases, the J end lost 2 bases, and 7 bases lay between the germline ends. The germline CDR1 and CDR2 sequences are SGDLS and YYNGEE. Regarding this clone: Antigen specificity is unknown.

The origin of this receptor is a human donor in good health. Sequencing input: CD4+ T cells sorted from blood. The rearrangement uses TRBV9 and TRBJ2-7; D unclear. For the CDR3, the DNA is TGTGCCAGCAGCTCGAGCCCCTACGAGCAGTACTTC. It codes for CASSSSPYEQYF.